This TCR beta chain came from a study of T cell responses to AZD1222 COVID-19 vaccine. Study conclusions and caveats: Most donors were white British, females outnumbered males, and clonal diversity was possibly underestimated.

Clones were sequenced by immunoSEQ multiplex PCR, and TCRdb holds only the in-frame ones, with some missing. This sample yields 100,000 to 150,000 clones, of which approximately 89% are seen a single time; 3.5% to 4.5% belongs to the top ten. On this clone itself: Its antigen is as yet unknown.

V dropped 8 bases and J dropped 1 base, with 9 bases sitting between them. The CDR3 length is 14 residues. Germline V gene sequence: CDR1 SGHAT, CDR2 FQDESV (reference sequence). V is TRBV11-1 and J is TRBJ2-6; the D is unclear. Sequencing was performed on peripheral blood, taken 28 days after the second AZD1222 dose. The clonotype originates from an adult who received the AZD1222 COVID-19 vaccine. The chain's CDR3 is CASGMASGANVLTF. The CDR3, as DNA: TGTGCCAGCGGTATGGCGTCTGGGGCCAACGTCCTGACTTTC.